This T cell receptor (beta chain) stems from a study of T cell changes during pregnancy in multiple sclerosis. Only in-frame clones appear in the TCRdb table, and some are missing; sequencing was by immunoSEQ multiplex PCR. The repertoire has about 75,000 clones, 94% of them found once; the top ten carry less than 0.15%. The germline V and J ends were trimmed by 4 bases and 2 bases, with 12 bases remaining between them. Looked up from germline, CDR1 is SGHVS and CDR2 is FNYEAQ. There are 16 residues in the CDR3. This clonotype was sampled from a female donor with multiple sclerosis, enrolled in a pregnancy study. The V gene is TRBV7-6, the J gene TRBJ2-6; no reliable D call. The material was CD4+ T cells from peripheral blood mononuclear cells, obtained after pregnancy. The DNA of the CDR3 is TGTGCCAGCAGCTCCCGCGTTGAGACTGGGGCCAACGTCCTGACTTTC. Protein sequence: CASSSRVETGANVLTF.